These 29 T cell receptor beta chains share one sample of origin, sequenced in a study of cytomegalovirus exposure and HLA in healthy donors. The PCR was carried out with 60 Vbeta primers and 13 Jbeta primers. Measured with immunoSEQ multiplex PCR; TCRdb has only the in-frame clones, and not every one. This sample lists under 200,000 clones; its ten largest clones have approximately 0.8%. Specimen: PBMCs. All receptors derive from a woman under 30 in good health and CMV-seropositive.

The J gene is TRBJ2-3, the V gene TRBV4-2; TRBD2 matches 8 bases. This CDR3 contains 17 residues. CDR1 LGHNA and CDR2 YNFKEQ come from the germline V gene. The trim removed 0 bases at V and 2 bases at J, leaving 7 bases unmatched. The CDR3 region is CASSQDGAGGVTDTQYF. CDR3 nucleotide sequence: TGTGCCAGCAGCCAAGACGGGGCGGGGGGCGTCACAGATACGCAGTATTTT.

The rearrangement joins TRBV5-1 to TRBJ1-2, with TRBD1 matching 10 bases. Germline CDR1 is SGHRS and CDR2 is YFSETQ. After removal of 5 bases from V and 4 bases from J, the junction contained 8 bases not matched to a gene. CDR3 length equals 15 residues. The DNA for the CDR3 is TGCGCCAGCAGTTCTACCTGGACAGGGGGCTATGGCTACACCTTC. Its protein is CASSSTWTGGYGYTF.

This chain uses TRBV23-1 with TRBJ2-7; D might be TRBD1 (6 bases). TRBV23-1 belongs to the ORF category, with a function that is uncertain. The V gene lost 4 bases and the J gene lost 4 bases, with 14 bases spanning the gap. The length of the CDR3 is 14 residues. CDR3 sequence (DNA): TGCGCCAGCAGTCTAGACAGGTTTGGGTACGAGCAGTACTTC. It specifies CASSLDRFGYEQYF.

V is TRBV7-2 and J is TRBJ1-2; D might be TRBD1 (5 bases). Trimming stripped 2 bases from V and 1 base from J, with 20 bases between. Germline assignment: CDR1 SGHTA and CDR2 FQGNSA. This CDR3 comprises 18 residues. The DNA for the CDR3 is TGTGCCAGCAGCTTACAAATGGCAGGGTTCCGGGTTAACTATGGCTACACCTTC. This sequence encodes CASSLQMAGFRVNYGYTF.

The V call is TRBV11-1, the J call TRBJ2-7, with TRBD1 matching 10 bases. The V gene's germline CDR1 is SGHAT and CDR2 FQDESV (reference sequence). Trimming removed 0 bases from V and 2 bases from J; junction bases left unmatched: 1. This CDR3 has 15 residues. The CDR3 spells CASSLAGTGAYEQYF. CDR3 nucleotides: TGTGCCAGCAGCTTAGCCGGGACAGGGGCCTACGAGCAGTACTTC.

The chain's CDR3 is CASRELAAGTGELFF. The DNA for the CDR3 is TGTGCCAGCAGAGAACTAGCGGCGGGGACCGGGGAGCTGTTTTTT. V usage is TRBV6-6 and J usage is TRBJ2-2; 8 bases are a match to TRBD2. With 6 bases clipped from V and 5 bases from J, the junction kept 8 bases outside the gene matches. The germline V gene encodes CDR1 MNHNY and CDR2 SVGAGI (reference sequence). CDR3 length: 15 residues.

The rearrangement links TRBV19 to TRBJ2-2, with D perhaps matching TRBD2 (5 bases). V shed 3 bases and J shed 5 bases, with 16 bases lying between them. This CDR3 region has 16 residues. Germline CDR1 and CDR2: LNHDA and SQIVND (reference sequence). CDR3 in DNA: TGTGCCAGTAGTATTCGGACTGGCCTAATGACCGGGGAGCTGTTTTTT. It yields the protein CASSIRTGLMTGELFF.

The rearrangement joins TRBV4-3 to TRBJ2-5; TRBD2 is a possible D gene (5 bases). Deletions cut 2 bases from V and 11 bases from J, with 15 bases between. This CDR3 contains 13 residues. CDR1 LGHNA and CDR2 YSLEER come from the germline V gene. The CDR3 loop is CASSQSQAREQYF. CDR3 DNA sequence: TGCGCCAGCAGCCAAAGCCAGGCAAGGGAGCAGTACTTC.

The chain couples TRBV4-2 to TRBJ2-3; TRBD2 aligns across 11 bases. Trimming cost V 1 base and J 3 bases; bases outside gene matches: 3. CDR1 and CDR2 from the germline V gene are LGHNA and YNFKEQ. The CDR3 spans 16 residues. The CDR3 reads CASSQGTSGRTDTQYF. As DNA, the CDR3 is TGTGCCAGCAGCCAAGGTACTAGCGGGAGAACAGATACGCAGTATTTT.

The chain links TRBV18 to TRBJ2-7, with 7 bases fitting TRBD2. J lost 2 bases, V lost 3 bases, and 4 bases had no gene match. Germline values: CDR1 KGHSH, CDR2 LQKENI. The CDR3 is 14 residues long. The CDR3 is CASSPGGGTYEQYF. The CDR3 nucleotides read TGTGCCAGCTCACCGGGCGGGGGAACCTACGAGCAGTACTTC.

The rearrangement joins TRBV5-1 to TRBJ1-1; the match to TRBD1 covers 9 bases. The germline CDR1 and CDR2 sequences are SGHRS and YFSETQ. The ends lost 1 base at V and 0 bases at J; junction bases unmatched: 1. The CDR3 loop spans 15 amino acids. CDR3 sequence reads: CASSLTGGVNTEAFF. The CDR3 region has the DNA TGCGCCAGCAGCTTGACAGGGGGCGTGAACACTGAAGCTTTCTTT.

This rearrangement joins TRBV6-4 to TRBJ2-1, with 12 bases identical to TRBD2. J was trimmed by 8 bases and V by 0 bases; bases with no gene match: 5. CDR1 and CDR2 from the germline V gene are MRHNA and SNTAGT. This CDR3 region has 16 residues. CDR3 sequence: CASSDSASGGADEQFF. CDR3 DNA: TGTGCCAGCAGTGACTCGGCTAGCGGGGGGGCGGATGAGCAGTTCTTC.

This rearrangement joins TRBV6-1 to TRBJ2-5; 15 bases fit TRBD2. The CDR3 loop spans 15 amino acids. CDR1 is MNHNS and CDR2 is SASEGT in the germline V gene. V dropped 4 bases and J dropped 5; count of bases not matched to a gene: 2. DNA of the CDR3: TGTGCCAGCAGTGGTGGGACTAGCGGGAGGGAGACCCAGTACTTC. Its protein is CASSGGTSGRETQYF.

The chain links TRBV7-2 to TRBJ1-2, with 7 bases that match TRBD1. In germline, CDR1 is SGHTA, CDR2 FQGNSA. The CDR3 loop spans 13 amino acids. With V trimmed by 5 bases and J by 5 bases, 5 bases remained unmatched. CDR3 nucleotides: TGTGCCAGCAGCCAGGGACAGAGTTATGGCTACACCTTC. Its translation is CASSQGQSYGYTF.

The chain combines TRBV5-1 with TRBJ1-3; possible D gene TRBD1, 6 bases. CDR1 SGHRS and CDR2 YFSETQ come from the germline V gene. Deletions cut 2 bases from V and 0 bases from J, with 12 bases between. CDR3 size: 16 residues. The CDR3 region is CASSLQGESSGNTIYF. As DNA, the CDR3 is TGCGCCAGCAGCTTACAGGGCGAGTCCTCTGGAAACACCATATATTTT.

The rearrangement uses TRBV4-1 and TRBJ2-1, with no clear D. The germline CDR1 and CDR2 sequences are MGHRA and YSYEKL. Trimming left V 0 bases short and J 7 bases short, with 7 bases between. CDR3 length: 13 amino acids. CDR3 nucleotide sequence: TGCGCCAGCAGCCAAGATGACTTTAATGAGCAGTTCTTC. It is translated as CASSQDDFNEQFF.

This rearrangement joins TRBV7-9 to TRBJ1-1; tentatively, D is TRBD1 (6 bases). The V end lost 3 bases, the J end lost 10 bases, and 12 bases lay between the germline ends. Germline assignment: CDR1 SEHNR and CDR2 FQNEAQ (reference sequence). There are 12 residues in the CDR3. CDR3 loop: CASSLGGLGAFF. DNA for the CDR3: TGTGCCAGCAGCTTGGGGGGGCTTGGAGCTTTCTTT.

The V gene is TRBV5-3, the J gene TRBJ2-3; 11 positions agree with TRBD2. TRBV5-3 is recorded as an ORF, its role being uncertain. The J segment lost 0 bases and the V segment lost 3 bases, leaving 18 bases of the junction unmatched. This CDR3 is built from 21 residues. The CDR3 reads CARSCFGTSGTITHSTDTQYF. The CDR3 DNA reads as TGTGCCAGAAGCTGCTTCGGGACTAGCGGAACAATTACCCATAGCACAGATACGCAGTATTTT.

The chain uses TRBV2 and TRBJ2-7, with 9 positions matching TRBD2. The CDR3 contains 14 residues. Germline loops: CDR1 SNHLY, CDR2 FYNNEI. The ends lost 2 bases at V and 13 bases at J; junction bases unmatched: 12. As DNA, the CDR3 is TGTGCCAGCAGTGAACTAACTAGGCGGGAGGGCCTATACTTC. It specifies CASSELTRREGLYF.

The chain employs TRBV19 and TRBJ2-7, with 9 bases matching TRBD1. The J segment lost 5 bases and the V segment lost 5 bases, leaving 22 bases of the junction unmatched. CDR1 and CDR2 from the germline V gene are LNHDA and SQIVND (reference sequence). The CDR3 is 19 residues long. The CDR3 here is CASSPNLGQGNLLIHEQYF. CDR3 nucleotide sequence: TGTGCCAGTAGTCCCAACCTAGGACAGGGGAACTTGCTGATACACGAGCAGTACTTC.

This chain joins TRBV6-5 and TRBJ2-1, with D possibly TRBD2 on 6 matching bases. CDR3 size: 15 residues. Germline CDR1 reads MNHEY; CDR2 reads SVGAGI. Trimming left V 2 bases short and J 0 bases short, with 8 bases between. The CDR3 DNA is TGTGCCAGCAGTTACGCGGGGAGCTCCTACAATGAGCAGTTCTTC. It is translated as CASSYAGSSYNEQFF.

The V call is TRBV7-9, the J call TRBJ1-5; the D is unclear. Germline V gives CDR1 SEHNR, CDR2 FQNEAQ (reference sequence). The CDR3 runs to 12 residues. V was pared by 2 bases and J by 4 bases, with 3 bases between. The CDR3 reads CASSLYNQPQHF. The CDR3 DNA is TGTGCCAGCAGCTTATATAATCAGCCCCAGCATTTT.

CDR3 protein: CASRDREFKAFF. In nucleotides, the CDR3 is TGTGCCAGTAGGGACAGGGAATTTAAAGCTTTCTTT. The rearrangement joins TRBV19 to TRBJ1-1; 8 positions agree with TRBD1. J lost 9 bases, V lost 6 bases, and 6 bases had no gene match. The CDR3 is 12 residues long. The germline gives CDR1 LNHDA, CDR2 SQIVND (reference sequence).

This chain joins TRBV6-1 and TRBJ2-7; perhaps TRBD1 as D (5 bases). CDR1 MNHNS and CDR2 SASEGT come from the germline V gene. Trimming stripped 8 bases from V and 3 bases from J, with 14 bases between. CDR3 size: 13 residues. The CDR3 bases are TGTGCCAGCTCTGGACACCTGATCTACGAGCAGTACTTC. As protein: CASSGHLIYEQYF.

V and J are TRBV5-1 and TRBJ2-5, with 10 bases fitting TRBD2. With 1 base clipped from V and 1 base from J, the junction kept 4 bases outside the gene matches. CDR3 size: 16 residues. From germline, CDR1 is SGHRS and CDR2 YFSETQ. CDR3 region: CASSLMTSGPQETQYF. CDR3 nucleotide sequence: TGCGCCAGCAGCTTGATGACTAGCGGGCCCCAAGAGACCCAGTACTTC.

The CDR3 reads CAWRGQNYEQYF. In DNA form, the CDR3 reads TGTGCCTGGAGGGGACAGAACTACGAGCAGTACTTC. The chain uses TRBV30 and TRBJ2-7; 7 bases agree with TRBD1. With V trimmed by 3 bases and J by 3 bases, 2 bases remained unmatched. The CDR3 length is 12 residues. CDR1 and CDR2 from the germline V gene are GTSNPN and SVGIG (reference sequence).

This sequence joins TRBV30 and TRBJ1-1; D remains ambiguous. The CDR3 is 14 residues long. V was shortened by 7 bases and J by 0 bases, with 15 bases between the two germline ends. The germline V gene has CDR1 GTSNPN and CDR2 SVGIG (reference sequence). The CDR3 sequence: CASQNYYVNTEAFF. Written as DNA, the CDR3 is TGTGCCTCCCAAAATTACTACGTGAACACTGAAGCTTTCTTT.

CDR3 coding DNA: TGTGCCAGCAGCTTGAGACCCTGGGTCCTGGAGCAAGAGACCCAGTACTTC. It translates to CASSLRPWVLEQETQYF. This chain connects TRBV5-6 to TRBJ2-5, with D hard to call. CDR3 length: 17 residues. Trimming removed 1 base at V and 2 bases at J, with 18 bases between. From germline, CDR1 is SGHDT and CDR2 YYEEEE.

The chain uses TRBV6-5 and TRBJ2-7, with 9 bases fitting TRBD1. The CDR3 runs to 14 residues. CDR1 and CDR2 (germline): MNHEY, SVGAGI. V was pared by 10 bases and J by 7 bases, with 14 bases of the junction left unmatched. DNA for the CDR3: TGTGCCACGACGAAAGGGACAGGGTCAGTTGAGCAGTACTTC. Translation gives CATTKGTGSVEQYF.